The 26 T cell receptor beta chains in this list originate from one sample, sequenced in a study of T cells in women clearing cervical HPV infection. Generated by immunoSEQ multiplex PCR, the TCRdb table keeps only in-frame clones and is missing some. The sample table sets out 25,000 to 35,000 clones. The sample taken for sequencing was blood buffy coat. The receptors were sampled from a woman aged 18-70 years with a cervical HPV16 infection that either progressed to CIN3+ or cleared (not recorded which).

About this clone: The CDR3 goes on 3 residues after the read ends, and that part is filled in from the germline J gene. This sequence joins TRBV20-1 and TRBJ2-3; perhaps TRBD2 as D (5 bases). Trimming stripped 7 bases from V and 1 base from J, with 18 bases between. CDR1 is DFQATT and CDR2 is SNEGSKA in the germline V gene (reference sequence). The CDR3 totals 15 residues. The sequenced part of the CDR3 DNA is TGCAGTGGGAAAGCGGCAATCTCGGGCACAGATACG. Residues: CSGKAAISGTDT. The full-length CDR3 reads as CSGKAAISGTDTQYF.

The CDR3 DNA, read in part, is TGCAGTGCCTATAGCGGGGGGAACTCCTACGAG. This encodes CSAYSGGNSYE. The full-length CDR3 reads as CSAYSGGNSYEQYF. V and J are TRBV20-1 and TRBJ2-7; 10 nucleotides align to TRBD2. The read finishes 3 residues shy of the CDR3 end, and the germline J gene is used to complete it. The germline CDR1 and CDR2 sequences are DFQATT and SNEGSKA (reference sequence). This CDR3 spans 14 amino acids. V shed 6 bases and J 0 bases; nucleotides not matched to a gene: 5.

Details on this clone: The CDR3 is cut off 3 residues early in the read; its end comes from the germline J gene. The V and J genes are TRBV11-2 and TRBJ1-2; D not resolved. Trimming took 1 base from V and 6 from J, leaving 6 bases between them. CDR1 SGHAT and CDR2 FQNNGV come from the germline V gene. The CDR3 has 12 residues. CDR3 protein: CASSLGQNGYTF. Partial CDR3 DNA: TGTGCCAGCAGCTTAGGGCAGAATGGC.

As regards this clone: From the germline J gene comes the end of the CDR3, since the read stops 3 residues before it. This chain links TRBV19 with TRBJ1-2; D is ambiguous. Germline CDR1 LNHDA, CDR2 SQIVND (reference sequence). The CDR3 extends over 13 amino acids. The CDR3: CASNQGEHYDYTF. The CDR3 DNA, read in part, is TGTGCCAGTAACCAAGGAGAGCACTACGAC. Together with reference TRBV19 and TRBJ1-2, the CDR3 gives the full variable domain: DGGITQSPKYLFRKEGQNVTLSCEQNLNHDAMYWYRQDPGQGLRLIYYSQIVNDFQKGDIAEGYSVSREKKESFPLTVTSAQKNPTAFYLCASNQGEHYDYTFGSGTRLTVV.

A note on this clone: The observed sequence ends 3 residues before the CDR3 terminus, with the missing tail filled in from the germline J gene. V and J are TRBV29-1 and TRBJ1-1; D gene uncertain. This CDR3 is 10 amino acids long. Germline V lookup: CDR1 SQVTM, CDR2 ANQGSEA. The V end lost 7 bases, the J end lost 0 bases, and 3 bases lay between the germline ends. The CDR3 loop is CSAVNTEAFF. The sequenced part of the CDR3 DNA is TGCAGCGCAGTGAACACTGAA.

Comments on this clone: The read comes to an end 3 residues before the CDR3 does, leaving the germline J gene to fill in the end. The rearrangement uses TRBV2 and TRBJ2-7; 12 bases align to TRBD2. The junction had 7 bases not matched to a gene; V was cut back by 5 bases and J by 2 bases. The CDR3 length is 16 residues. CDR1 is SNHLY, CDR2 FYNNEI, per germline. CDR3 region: CASSPDGLAGTYEQYF. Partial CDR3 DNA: TGTGCCAGCAGTCCAGACGGACTAGCGGGAACCTACGAG.

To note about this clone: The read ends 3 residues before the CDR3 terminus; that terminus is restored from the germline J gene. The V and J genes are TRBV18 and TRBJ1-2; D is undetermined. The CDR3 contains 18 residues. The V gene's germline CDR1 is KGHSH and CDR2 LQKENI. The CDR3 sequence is CASSLFPSLAGETYDYTF. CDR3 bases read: TGTGCCAGCTCACTTTTCCCTTCACTAGCGGGAGAAACCTACGAC.

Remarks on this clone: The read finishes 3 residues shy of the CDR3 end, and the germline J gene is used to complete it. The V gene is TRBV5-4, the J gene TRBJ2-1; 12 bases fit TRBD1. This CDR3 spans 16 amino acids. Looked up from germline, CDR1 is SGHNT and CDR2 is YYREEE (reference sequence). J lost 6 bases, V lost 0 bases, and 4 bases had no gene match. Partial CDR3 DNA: TGTGCCAGCAGCTTGGCGGGGGACAGGGGGCTCAATGAG. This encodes CASSLAGDRGLNE. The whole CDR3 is CASSLAGDRGLNEQFF.

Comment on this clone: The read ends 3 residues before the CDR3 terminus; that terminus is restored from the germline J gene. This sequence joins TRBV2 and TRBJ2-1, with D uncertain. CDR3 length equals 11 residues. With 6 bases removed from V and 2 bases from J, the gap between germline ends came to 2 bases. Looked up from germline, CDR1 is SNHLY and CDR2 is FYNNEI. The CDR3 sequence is CASSAYNEQFF. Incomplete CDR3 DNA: TGTGCCAGCAGCGCCTACAATGAG.

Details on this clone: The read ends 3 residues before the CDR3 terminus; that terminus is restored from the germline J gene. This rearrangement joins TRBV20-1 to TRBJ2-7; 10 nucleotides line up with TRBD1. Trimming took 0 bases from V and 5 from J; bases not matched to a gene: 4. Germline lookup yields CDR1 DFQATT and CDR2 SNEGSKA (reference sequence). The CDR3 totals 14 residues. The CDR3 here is CSAREGTGVDEQYF. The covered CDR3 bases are TGCAGTGCTAGAGAAGGGACAGGGGTGGACGAG.

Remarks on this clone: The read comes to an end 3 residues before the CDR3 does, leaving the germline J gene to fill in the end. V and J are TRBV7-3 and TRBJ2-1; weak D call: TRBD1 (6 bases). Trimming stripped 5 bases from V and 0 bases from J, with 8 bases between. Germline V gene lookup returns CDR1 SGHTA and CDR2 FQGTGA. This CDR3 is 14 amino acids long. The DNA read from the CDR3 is TGTGCCAGCAGCCCGGACAGCTCCTACAATGAG. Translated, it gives CASSPDSSYNE. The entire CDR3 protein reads CASSPDSSYNEQFF.

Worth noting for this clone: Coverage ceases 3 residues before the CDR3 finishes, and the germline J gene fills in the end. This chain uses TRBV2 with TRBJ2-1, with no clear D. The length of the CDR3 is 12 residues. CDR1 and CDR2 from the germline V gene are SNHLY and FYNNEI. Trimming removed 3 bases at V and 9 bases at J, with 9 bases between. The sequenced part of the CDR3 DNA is TGTGCCAGCAGTGAGTTGAAGGGTGAG. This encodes CASSELKGE. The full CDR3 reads CASSELKGEQFF.

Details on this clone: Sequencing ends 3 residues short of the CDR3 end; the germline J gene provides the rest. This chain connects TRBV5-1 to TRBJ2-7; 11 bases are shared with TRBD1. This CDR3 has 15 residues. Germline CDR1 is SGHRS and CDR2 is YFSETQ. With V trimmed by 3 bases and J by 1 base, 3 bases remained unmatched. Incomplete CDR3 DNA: TGCGCCAGCAGCTCCCGGGACAGGGGGTCCTACGAG. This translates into CASSSRDRGSYE. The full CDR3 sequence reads CASSSRDRGSYEQYF.

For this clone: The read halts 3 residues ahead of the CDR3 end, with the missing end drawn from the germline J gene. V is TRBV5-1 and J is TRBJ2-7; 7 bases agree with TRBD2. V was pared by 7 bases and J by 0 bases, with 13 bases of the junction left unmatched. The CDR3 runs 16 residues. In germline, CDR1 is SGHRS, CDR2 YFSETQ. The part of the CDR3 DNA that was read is TGCGCCAGCGGACTAGGTAAGAGCTCCAGCTCCTACGAG. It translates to CASGLGKSSSSYE. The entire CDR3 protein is CASGLGKSSSSYEQYF.

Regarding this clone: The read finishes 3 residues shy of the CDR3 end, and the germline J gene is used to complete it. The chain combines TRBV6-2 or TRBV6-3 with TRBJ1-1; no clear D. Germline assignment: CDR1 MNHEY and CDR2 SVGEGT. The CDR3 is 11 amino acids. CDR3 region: CASRSTSGAFF. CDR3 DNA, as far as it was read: TGTGCCAGCAGATCCACTAGCGGA.

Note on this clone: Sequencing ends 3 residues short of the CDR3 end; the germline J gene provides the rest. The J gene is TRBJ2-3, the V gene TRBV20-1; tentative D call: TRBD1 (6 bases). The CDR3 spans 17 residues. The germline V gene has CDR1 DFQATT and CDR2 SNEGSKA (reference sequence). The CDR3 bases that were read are TGCAGTGCTAGACAGGGACACGCTCCTAGGGGCAATCAGCCG. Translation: CSARQGHAPRGNQP. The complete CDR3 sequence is CSARQGHAPRGNQPQYF.

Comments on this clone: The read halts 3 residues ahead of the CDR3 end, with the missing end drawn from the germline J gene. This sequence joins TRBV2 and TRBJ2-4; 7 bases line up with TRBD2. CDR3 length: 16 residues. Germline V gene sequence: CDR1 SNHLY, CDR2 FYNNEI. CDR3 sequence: CASRARGTTVDYGQYF. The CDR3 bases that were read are TGTGCCAGCAGGGCGCGGGGGACGACAGTTGACTATGGT.

CDR3 loop: CASSHWDFTYEQYF. The part of the CDR3 DNA that was read is TGTGCCAGCAGCCACTGGGACTTCACCTACGAG. This chain joins TRBV7-9 and TRBJ2-7, with D possibly TRBD2 on 6 matching bases. The read finishes 3 residues shy of the CDR3 end, and the germline J gene is used to complete it. This CDR3 has 14 residues. V lost 5 bases and J lost 2, with 13 bases in between. Germline V gene data show CDR1 as SEHNR and CDR2 as FQNEAQ (reference sequence).

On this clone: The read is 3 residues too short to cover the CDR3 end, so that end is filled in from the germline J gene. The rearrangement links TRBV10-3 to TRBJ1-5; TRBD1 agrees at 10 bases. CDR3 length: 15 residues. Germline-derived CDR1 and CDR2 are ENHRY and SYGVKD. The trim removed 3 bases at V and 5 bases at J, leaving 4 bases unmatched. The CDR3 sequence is CAISDSDRGHQPQHF. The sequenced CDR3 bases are TGTGCCATCAGTGATTCCGACAGGGGGCATCAGCCC.

The CDR3: CASSLGQYNEQFF. CDR3 DNA (partial): TGTGCCAGTAGTCTCGGACAGTACAATGAG. This sequence joins TRBV19 and TRBJ2-1; tentative D call: TRBD1 (6 bases). The read comes to an end 3 residues before the CDR3 does, leaving the germline J gene to fill in the end. Trimming cost V 5 bases and J 4 bases, with 9 bases left between them. Germline-derived CDR1 and CDR2 are LNHDA and SQIVND (reference sequence). There are 13 residues in the CDR3.

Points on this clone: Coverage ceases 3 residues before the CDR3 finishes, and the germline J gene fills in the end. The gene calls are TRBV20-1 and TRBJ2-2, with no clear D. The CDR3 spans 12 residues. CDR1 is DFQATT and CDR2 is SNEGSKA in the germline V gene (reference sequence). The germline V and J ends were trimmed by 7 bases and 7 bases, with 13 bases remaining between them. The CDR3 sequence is CSGWAKVGELFF. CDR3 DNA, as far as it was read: TGCAGTGGCTGGGCTAAGGTCGGGGAG.

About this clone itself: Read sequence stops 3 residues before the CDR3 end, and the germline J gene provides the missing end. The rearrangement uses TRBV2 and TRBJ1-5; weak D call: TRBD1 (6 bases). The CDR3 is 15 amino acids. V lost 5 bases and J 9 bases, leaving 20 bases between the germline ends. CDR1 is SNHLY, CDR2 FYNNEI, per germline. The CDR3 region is CASSQLTIQQGPQHF. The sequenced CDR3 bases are TGTGCCAGCAGTCAACTCACAATTCAACAGGGGCCC.

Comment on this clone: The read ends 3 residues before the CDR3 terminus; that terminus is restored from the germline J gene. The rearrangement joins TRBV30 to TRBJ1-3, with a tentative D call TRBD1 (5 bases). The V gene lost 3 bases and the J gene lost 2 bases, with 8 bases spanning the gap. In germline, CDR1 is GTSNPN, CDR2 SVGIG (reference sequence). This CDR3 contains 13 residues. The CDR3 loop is CAWSPGPGNTIYF. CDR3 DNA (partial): TGTGCCTGGAGCCCAGGGCCTGGAAACACC.

Incomplete CDR3 DNA: TGTGCCATCACACAGGGGGAGACC. This codes for CAITQGET. The CDR3 in full is CAITQGETQYF. The genes are TRBV2 and TRBJ2-5; 7 bases agree with TRBD1. The CDR3 end lies 3 residues beyond the end of the read and is filled in from the germline J gene. CDR3 length: 11 amino acids. With 10 bases clipped from V and 5 bases from J, the junction kept 4 bases outside the gene matches. CDR1 is SNHLY and CDR2 is FYNNEI in the germline V gene.

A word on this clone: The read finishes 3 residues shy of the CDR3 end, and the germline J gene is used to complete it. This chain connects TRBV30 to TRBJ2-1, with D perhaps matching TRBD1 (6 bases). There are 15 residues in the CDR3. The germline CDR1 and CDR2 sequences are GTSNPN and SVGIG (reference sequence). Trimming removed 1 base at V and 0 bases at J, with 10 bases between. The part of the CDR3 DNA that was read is TGTGCCTGGAGTGGGGGGCGACTCTCCTACAATGAG. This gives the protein CAWSGGRLSYNE. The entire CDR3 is CAWSGGRLSYNEQFF.

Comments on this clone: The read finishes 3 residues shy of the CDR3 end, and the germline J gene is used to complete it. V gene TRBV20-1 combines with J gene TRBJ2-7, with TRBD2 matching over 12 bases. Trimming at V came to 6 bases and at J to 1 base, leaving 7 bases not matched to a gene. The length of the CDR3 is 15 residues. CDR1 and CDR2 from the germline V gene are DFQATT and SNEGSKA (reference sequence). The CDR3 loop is CSAPSSGGVSYEQYF. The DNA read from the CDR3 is TGCAGTGCCCCTTCTAGCGGGGGGGTATCCTACGAG.